The text below deals with one T cell receptor (beta chain). This entry comes from a study of shared T cell receptors in the human thymus. CDR1 and CDR2 (germline): GTSNPN, SVGIG (reference sequence). V lost 4 bases to trimming and J lost 0 bases; unmatched junction nucleotides: 10. This CDR3 is built from 17 residues. Sequencing used immunoSEQ multiplex PCR; TCRdb keeps in-frame clones, though not all of them. The sample includes approximately 660,000 clones, roughly 88% of them seen just once. These sequences were also reported in another study, on human thymus T cells. This second report adds: Resections removed during corrective heart surgery provided the thymus tissue used.

This TCR was recovered from a boy younger than two with a congenital heart defect. Sequenced sample: thymocytes. The J gene is TRBJ2-3, the V gene TRBV30, with 10 positions matching TRBD2. DNA for the CDR3: TGTGCCTGGAAATTAGCGGGGGGACCTACTAGCACAGATACGCAGTATTTT. This translates into CAWKLAGGPTSTDTQYF.